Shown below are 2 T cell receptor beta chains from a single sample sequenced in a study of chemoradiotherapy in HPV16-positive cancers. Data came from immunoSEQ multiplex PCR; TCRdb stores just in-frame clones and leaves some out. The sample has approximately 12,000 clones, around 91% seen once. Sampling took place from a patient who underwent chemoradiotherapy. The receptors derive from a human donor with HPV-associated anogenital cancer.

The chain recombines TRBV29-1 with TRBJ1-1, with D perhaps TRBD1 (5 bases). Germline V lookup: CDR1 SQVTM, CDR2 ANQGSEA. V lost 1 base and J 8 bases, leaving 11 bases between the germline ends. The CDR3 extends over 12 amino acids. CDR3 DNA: TGCAGCGTTGAAGCCGGGACCGTGGAAGCTTTCTTT. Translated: CSVEAGTVEAFF.

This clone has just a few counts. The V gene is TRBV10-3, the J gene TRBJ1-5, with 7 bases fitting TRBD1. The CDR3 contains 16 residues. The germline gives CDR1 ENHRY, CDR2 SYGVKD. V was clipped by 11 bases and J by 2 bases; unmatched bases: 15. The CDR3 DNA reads TGTGCCCCCTTCAGCCCGACAGGGAAGGGCAATCAGCCCCAGCATTTT. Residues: CAPFSPTGKGNQPQHF.